These 10 T cell receptor beta chains were all obtained from the same sample, sequenced in a study of cytomegalovirus exposure and HLA in healthy donors. The PCR made use of 60 Vbeta and 13 Jbeta primers. The method was immunoSEQ multiplex PCR; TCRdb's version includes in-frame clones alone and lacks a portion of them. Here the sample spans about 140,000 clones, roughly four fifths being singletons. Sequencing was done on a sample of PBMCs. Receptors were obtained from a woman aged 40 to 50 in good health and CMV-seronegative.

J is TRBJ2-5 and V is TRBV5-4, with D possibly matching TRBD2 (5 bases). Germline V gives CDR1 SGHNT, CDR2 YYREEE (reference sequence). V lost 0 bases to trimming and J lost 5 bases, with 11 bases between them. The CDR3 contains 14 residues. CDR3 residues: CASSLVGSGETQYF. CDR3 nucleotide sequence: TGTGCCAGCAGCTTGGTGGGTTCGGGGGAGACCCAGTACTTC.

This rearrangement joins TRBV6-5 to TRBJ2-3, with 7 nucleotides matching TRBD2. The CDR3 has 15 amino acids. Germline trimming cut 5 bases from V and 6 bases from J; bases unmatched to any gene: 11. Germline V lookup: CDR1 MNHEY, CDR2 SVGAGI. For the CDR3, the DNA is TGTGCCAGCAGTATGCGGGGGTCTCGCTCTGATACGCAGTATTTT. Translating gives CASSMRGSRSDTQYF.

J is TRBJ2-7 and V is TRBV15, with TRBD1 identical over 9 bases. CDR1 is LNHNV and CDR2 is YYDKDF in the germline V gene (reference sequence). With 4 bases clipped from V and 1 base from J, the junction kept 5 bases outside the gene matches. The CDR3 extends over 15 amino acids. For the CDR3, the DNA is TGTGCCACCAGCAAGACAGGGGGGCCTTCCTACGAGCAGTACTTC. This sequence encodes CATSKTGGPSYEQYF.

The rearrangement links TRBV7-6 to TRBJ2-1, with D tentatively TRBD1 (6 bases). Germline CDR1 is SGHVS and CDR2 is FNYEAQ. Between the trimmed V and J ends, which lost 1 base and 2 bases, there was a span of 12 bases. This CDR3 is 16 amino acids long. The DNA of the CDR3 is TGTGCCAGCAGCTTAGGAACAGGGAGAACCTACAATGAGCAGTTCTTC. It translates to CASSLGTGRTYNEQFF. Full variable domain (outside the CDR3, taken from reference TRBV7-6 and TRBJ2-1): GAGVSQSPRYKVTKRGQDVALRCDPISGHVSLYWYRQALGQGPEFLTYFNYEAQQDKSGLPNDRFSAERPEGSISTLTIQRTEQRDSAMYRCASSLGTGRTYNEQFFGPGTRLTVL.

The chain joins TRBV29-1 to TRBJ2-5, with 11 bases that match TRBD1. Germline V gene data show CDR1 as SQVTM and CDR2 as ANQGSEA. Trimming at V came to 6 bases and at J to 3 bases, leaving 6 bases not matched to a gene. The CDR3 runs to 14 residues. CDR3 DNA sequence: TGCAGCGTCTGGACAGGGGGCGTCGAAGAGACCCAGTACTTC. Encoded protein: CSVWTGGVEETQYF.

CDR3 bases: TGTGCCAGCAGCTTGGTCGGGGGACAGGGGACGGATTCACCCCTCCACTTT. Amino acid sequence: CASSLVGGQGTDSPLHF. V gene TRBV5-4 combines with J gene TRBJ1-6; 10 bases match TRBD1. The CDR3 totals 17 residues. The germline V gene encodes CDR1 SGHNT and CDR2 YYREEE (reference sequence). J was trimmed by 8 bases and V by 0 bases; bases with no gene match: 8.

The chain employs TRBV15 and TRBJ1-2, with D possibly matching TRBD1 (6 bases). Looked up from germline, CDR1 is LNHNV and CDR2 is YYDKDF (reference sequence). The CDR3 sequence is 17 residues long. V lost 0 bases, J lost 1 base, and 15 bases lay in between. DNA of the CDR3: TGTGCCACCAGCAGAGATAAGACAGGAGCCATTAACTATGGCTACACCTTC. Translation: CATSRDKTGAINYGYTF.

The V and J genes are TRBV5-3 and TRBJ2-1, with TRBD1 matching over 9 bases. TRBV5-3 belongs to the ORF category, with a function that is uncertain. The CDR3 is 18 residues long. Trimming at V came to 2 bases and at J to 7 bases, leaving 16 bases not matched to a gene. CDR3 sequence: CARSFLTGGFWGGNEQFF. DNA of the CDR3: TGTGCCAGAAGCTTTTTGACAGGGGGATTCTGGGGGGGAAATGAGCAGTTCTTC.

The rearrangement joins TRBV6-5 to TRBJ2-7; 9 bases agree with TRBD1. Germline CDR1 reads MNHEY; CDR2 reads SVGAGI. With 2 bases clipped from V and 3 bases from J, the junction kept 5 bases outside the gene matches. The CDR3 runs 15 residues. The DNA of the CDR3 is TGTGCCAGCAGTTACGGGGGGACAGGGAGCTACGAGCAGTACTTC. Translated, it gives CASSYGGTGSYEQYF.

The chain recombines TRBV19 with TRBJ2-3; 12 bases map to TRBD2. The junction had 16 bases not matched to a gene; V was cut back by 8 bases and J by 4 bases. CDR3 length: 18 amino acids. Germline V gene lookup returns CDR1 LNHDA and CDR2 SQIVND (reference sequence). CDR3 sequence (DNA): TGTGCCAGTCTTCCTCGACTAGCGGGGGCATTACCCCCAGATACGCAGTATTTT. Amino acids: CASLPRLAGALPPDTQYF.